Included here is one T cell receptor beta chain sequence, with context. Generated by immunoSEQ multiplex PCR, the TCRdb table keeps only in-frame clones and is missing some. The table lists about 350,000 clones, 85% to 90% of them singletons, with about 7% in the top ten. The sample is drawn from a study of blood T cell repertoires in COVID-19. In the study overall: The cDNA or gDNA used as material had been derived from T cells, B-cell-depleted T cells, or PBMCs.

Enrolment of Seattle patients took place during active infection, and they were followed longitudinally. Trimming removed 5 bases at V and 5 bases at J, with 6 bases between. Germline assignment: CDR1 SEHNR and CDR2 FQNEAQ (reference sequence). The CDR3 consists of 11 residues. The rearrangement links TRBV7-9 to TRBJ2-5; D uncertain. Sequenced sample: peripheral blood. This TCR derives from a woman aged 70-85 years with COVID-19, enrolled during active disease. CDR3 bases: TGTGCCAGCAGCCCTCGGGAGACCCAGTACTTC. Residues: CASSPRETQYF.